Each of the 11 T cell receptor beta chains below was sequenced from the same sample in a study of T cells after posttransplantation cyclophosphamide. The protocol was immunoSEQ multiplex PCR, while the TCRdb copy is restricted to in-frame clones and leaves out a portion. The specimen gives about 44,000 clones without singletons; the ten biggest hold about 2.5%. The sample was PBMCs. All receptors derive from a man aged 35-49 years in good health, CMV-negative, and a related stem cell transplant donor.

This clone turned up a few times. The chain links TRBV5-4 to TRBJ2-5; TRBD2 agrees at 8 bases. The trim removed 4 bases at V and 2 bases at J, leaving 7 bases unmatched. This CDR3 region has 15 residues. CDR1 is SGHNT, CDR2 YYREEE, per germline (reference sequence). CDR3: CASSGAGGQQETQYF. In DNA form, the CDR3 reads TGTGCCAGCAGCGGGGCGGGGGGTCAACAAGAGACCCAGTACTTC.

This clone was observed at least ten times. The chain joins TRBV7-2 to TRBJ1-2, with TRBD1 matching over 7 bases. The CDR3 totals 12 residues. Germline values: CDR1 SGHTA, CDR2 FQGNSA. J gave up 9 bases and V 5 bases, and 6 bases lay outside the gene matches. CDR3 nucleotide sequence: TGTGCCAGCAGCACACGGGACAGCAGCTACACCTTC. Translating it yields CASSTRDSSYTF.

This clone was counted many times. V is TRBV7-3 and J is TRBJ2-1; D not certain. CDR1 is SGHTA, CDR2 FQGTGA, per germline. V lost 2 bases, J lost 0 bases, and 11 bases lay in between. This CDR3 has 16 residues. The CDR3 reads CASSLQSKSSYNEQFF. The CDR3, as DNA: TGTGCCAGCAGCTTACAATCCAAGAGCTCCTACAATGAGCAGTTCTTC. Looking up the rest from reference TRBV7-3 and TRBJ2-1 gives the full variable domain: GAGVSQTPSNKVTEKGKYVELRCDPISGHTALYWYRQSLGQGPEFLIYFQGTGAADDSGLPNDRFFAVRPEGSVSTLKIQRTERGDSAVYLCASSLQSKSSYNEQFFGPGTRLTVL.

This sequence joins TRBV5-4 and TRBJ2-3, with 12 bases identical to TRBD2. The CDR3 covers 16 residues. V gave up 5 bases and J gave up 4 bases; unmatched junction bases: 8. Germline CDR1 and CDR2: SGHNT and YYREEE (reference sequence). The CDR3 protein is CASSFRLAGASDTQYF. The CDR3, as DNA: TGTGCCAGCAGTTTTAGACTAGCGGGAGCGTCAGATACGCAGTATTTT.

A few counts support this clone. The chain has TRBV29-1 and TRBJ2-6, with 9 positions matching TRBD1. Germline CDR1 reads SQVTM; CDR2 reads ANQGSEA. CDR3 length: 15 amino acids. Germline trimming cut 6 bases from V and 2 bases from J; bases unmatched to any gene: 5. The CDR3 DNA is TGCAGCGTCGAGACAGGGGGGACTGGGGCCAACGTCCTGACTTTC. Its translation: CSVETGGTGANVLTF.

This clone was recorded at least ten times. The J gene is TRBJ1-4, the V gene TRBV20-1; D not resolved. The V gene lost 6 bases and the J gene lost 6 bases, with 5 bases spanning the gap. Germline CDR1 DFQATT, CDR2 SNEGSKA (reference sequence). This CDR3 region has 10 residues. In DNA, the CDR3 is TGCAGTGCCCATTATGAAAAACTGTTTTTT. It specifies CSAHYEKLFF.

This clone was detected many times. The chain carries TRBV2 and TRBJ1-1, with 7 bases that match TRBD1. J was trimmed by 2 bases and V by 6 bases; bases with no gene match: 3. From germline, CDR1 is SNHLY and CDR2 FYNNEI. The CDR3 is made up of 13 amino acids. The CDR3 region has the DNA TGTGCCAGCAGAACAGGGGTTAACACTGAAGCTTTCTTT. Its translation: CASRTGVNTEAFF.

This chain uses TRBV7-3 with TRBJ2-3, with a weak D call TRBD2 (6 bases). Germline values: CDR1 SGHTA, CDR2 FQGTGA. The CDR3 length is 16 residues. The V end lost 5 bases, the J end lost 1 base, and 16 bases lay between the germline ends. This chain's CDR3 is CASSGYTGTGTDTQYF. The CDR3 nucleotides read TGTGCCAGCAGCGGGTATACGGGGACTGGCACAGATACGCAGTATTTT. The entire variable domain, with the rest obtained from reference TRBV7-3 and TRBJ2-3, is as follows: GAGVSQTPSNKVTEKGKYVELRCDPISGHTALYWYRQSLGQGPEFLIYFQGTGAADDSGLPNDRFFAVRPEGSVSTLKIQRTERGDSAVYLCASSGYTGTGTDTQYFGPGTRLTVL.

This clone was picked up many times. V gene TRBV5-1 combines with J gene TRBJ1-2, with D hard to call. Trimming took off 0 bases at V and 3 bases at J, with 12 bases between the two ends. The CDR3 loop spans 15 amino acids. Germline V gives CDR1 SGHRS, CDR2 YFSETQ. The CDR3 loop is CASSLGPGSDYGYTF. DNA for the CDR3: TGCGCCAGCAGCTTGGGGCCGGGGTCGGACTATGGCTACACCTTC. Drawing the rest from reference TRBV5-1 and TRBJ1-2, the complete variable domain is KAGVTQTPRYLIKTRGQQVTLSCSPISGHRSVSWYQQTPGQGLQFLFEYFSETQRNKGNFPGRFSGRQFSNSRSEMNVSTLELGDSALYLCASSLGPGSDYGYTFGSGTRLTVV.

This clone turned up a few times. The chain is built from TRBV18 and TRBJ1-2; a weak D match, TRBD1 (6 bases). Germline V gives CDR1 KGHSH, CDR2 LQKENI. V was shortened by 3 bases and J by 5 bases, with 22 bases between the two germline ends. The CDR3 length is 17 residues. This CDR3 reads CASSPRQGPSLQYGYTF. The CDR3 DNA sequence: TGTGCCAGCTCACCCCGGCAGGGGCCCTCCTTACAGTATGGCTACACCTTC. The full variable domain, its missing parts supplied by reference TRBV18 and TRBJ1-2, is NAGVMQNPRHLVRRRGQEARLRCSPMKGHSHVYWYRQLPEEGLKFMVYLQKENIIDESGMPKERFSAEFPKEGPSILRIQQVVRGDSAAYFCASSPRQGPSLQYGYTFGSGTRLTVV.

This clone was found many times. The CDR3 sequence: CASSVVADTGELFF. The CDR3 nucleotides are TGTGCCAGCAGCGTAGTTGCGGACACCGGGGAGCTGTTTTTT. The chain has TRBV9 and TRBJ2-2; D gene uncertain. The CDR3 length is 14 residues. Between the trimmed V and J ends, which lost 0 bases and 3 bases, there was a span of 6 bases. The germline gives CDR1 SGDLS, CDR2 YYNGEE.